The rows below give T cell receptor beta chains drawn from one sample of a study of blood T cell repertoires in COVID-19. The assay was immunoSEQ multiplex PCR, and TCRdb's table has in-frame clones only and misses some. The repertoire includes hundreds of thousands of clones, about 80% of them detected once, and about 9.6% sits in the top ten. Sequences were obtained from peripheral blood. The receptor set was obtained from an elderly man with acute or convalescent COVID-19. CDR3s leave out the opening cysteine and the closing phenylalanine or tryptophan. The listing skips clone size in some rows; elsewhere it reads once, few, many or a size class.

j_call v_call clone_size cdr3_aa
TRBJ2-3 TRBV6-5 . ASSLTSTDTQY
TRBJ1-6 TRBV4-1 . ASSQEGRGYSPLH
TRBJ2-7 TRBV5-4 . ASTLMGQPLEQY
TRBJ2-1 TRBV2 . ASSRDRGRGNEQF
TRBJ1-5 TRBV12-3/TRBV12-4 once ASSLAAGPQH
TRBJ2-1 TRBV6-2/TRBV6-3 . ASSSRTSGARWF
TRBJ2-7 TRBV6-1 . ASSARRQGLSYEQY
TRBJ2-7 TRBV7-2 few ASSLSQGNYEQY
TRBJ1-2 TRBV24-1 . ATSDPGTGYGYT
TRBJ1-5 TRBV28 . ASNLGVNQPQH
TRBJ1-2 TRBV7-9 . ATPPGQSNYGYT
TRBJ1-1 TRBV6-1 . ASSETQRRRGTEAF
TRBJ2-6 TRBV30 . AKDRSGLAGANVLT
TRBJ2-7 TRBV3-1/TRBV3-2 . ASSLNSYEQY
TRBJ2-7 TRBV7-9 . ARTVQRLTSGYEQY
TRBJ2-1 TRBV25-1 . ASTTKGAGTYNEQF
TRBJ1-2 TRBV28 . ASSPLGGNYGYT
TRBJ1-4 TRBV30 . AWRVKQVNEKLF
TRBJ1-5 TRBV5-5 . ASSLGQIPNLPQH
TRBJ2-7 TRBV6-5 once ASTLDRGFDEQY
TRBJ1-1 TRBV15 . ATSRDITGNTEAF
TRBJ2-7 TRBV5-8 . ASSLYLTTTTYYEQY
TRBJ2-3 TRBV7-9 . ASSQLAGVADTQY
TRBJ1-1 TRBV29-1 . SVVALPLRTEAF
TRBJ2-1 TRBV2 . ASSLRGYNEQF
TRBJ2-2 TRBV4-1 . ASSQDVFSGELF
TRBJ1-4 TRBV5-1 . ASSLPGTGGEKLF
TRBJ2-3 TRBV5-1 . ASSLPEGLAVGDTQY
TRBJ1-2 TRBV19 . ASRPGQGAWGYT
TRBJ1-3 TRBV5-1 few ASSLEGGSGNTIY
TRBJ1-3 TRBV2 . ASSEYRLGNTIY
TRBJ1-6 TRBV27 . ATRGGVASPLH
TRBJ1-6 TRBV19 few ASSGRTRFTIYNSPLH
TRBJ2-6 TRBV19 . ASKRLTSSGANVLT
TRBJ2-2 TRBV7-6 . ASSLGRNTGELF
TRBJ1-6 TRBV18 . ASSPPQGVGSPLH
TRBJ1-1 TRBV19 . ASRQTGNTEAF
TRBJ2-1 TRBV7-3 . ASSPARGARNEQF
TRBJ1-4 TRBV6-5 . ASSKTGGKEKLF
TRBJ1-1 TRBV5-1 . ASSTGQGSNMNTEAF
TRBJ2-1 TRBV14 . ASSRYNEQF
TRBJ2-5 TRBV7-9 . ASSIGDRGETQY
TRBJ1-2 TRBV2 . ASSGQGQWANYGYT
TRBJ2-1 TRBV10-2 . ASSSSGGTYNEQF